This T cell receptor beta chain was captured by sequencing in a study of T-cell reconstitution after alpha-beta-depleted transplantation in children. Study-wide findings and caveats: From newly produced T cells came most of the T-cell counts and diversity one year after transplant. About two months after transplant, alpha-beta T cells reportedly came from several hundred expanded graft clones. Surviving recipient T cells and thymic progenitors accounted for the high day-60 TCRbeta diversity observed in some patients.

This clonotype is deemed medium-sized. Antigen unknown. Unique molecular identifiers were used in preparing the TCRbeta library. TCRdb passed the PCR reads through MiXCR, listing each CDR3 protein once. The profile covers about 97,000 distinct CDR3 sequences, with about 7.5% appearing a single time and less than 20% taken by the ten largest. This receptor was taken from a boy younger than 10 with acute lymphoblastic leukemia, due to receive a stem cell transplant. The sample here was PBMCs, taken before TCRalphabeta/CD19-depleted stem cell transplant.

CDR3 DNA sequence: TGCGCCAGCAGCCAAGATGTCAGCGGGATTACGACCAATGAGCAGTTCTTC. Translation gives CASSQDVSGITTNEQFF. The V gene is TRBV4-1, the J gene TRBJ2-1; TRBD2 aligns across 7 bases. The V segment lost 0 bases and the J segment 6 bases; nucleotides outside the gene matches: 11. CDR3 length equals 17 residues. Per germline, CDR1 MGHRA and CDR2 YSYEKL.